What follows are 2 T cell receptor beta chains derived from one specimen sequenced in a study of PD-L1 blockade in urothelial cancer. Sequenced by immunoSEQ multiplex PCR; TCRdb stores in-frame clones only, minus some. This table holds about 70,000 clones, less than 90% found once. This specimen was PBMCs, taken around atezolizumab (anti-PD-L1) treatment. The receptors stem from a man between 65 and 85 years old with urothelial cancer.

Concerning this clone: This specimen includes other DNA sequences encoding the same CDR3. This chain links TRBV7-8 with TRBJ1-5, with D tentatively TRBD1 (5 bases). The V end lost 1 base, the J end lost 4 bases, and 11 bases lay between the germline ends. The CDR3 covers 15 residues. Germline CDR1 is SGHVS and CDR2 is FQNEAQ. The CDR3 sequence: CASSLVEGRNQPQHF. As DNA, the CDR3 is TGTGCCAGCAGCTTAGTCGAGGGGAGGAATCAGCCCCAGCATTTT.

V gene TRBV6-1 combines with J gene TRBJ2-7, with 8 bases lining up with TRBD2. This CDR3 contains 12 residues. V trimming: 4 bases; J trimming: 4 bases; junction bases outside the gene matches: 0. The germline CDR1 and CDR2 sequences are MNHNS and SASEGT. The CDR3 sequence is CASSGLAYEQYF. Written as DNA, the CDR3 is TGTGCCAGCAGTGGACTAGCGTACGAGCAGTACTTC.